This record concerns one TCR beta chain sequence. Its cognate antigen has yet to be identified. There are no base qualities to consult, and no much larger clone falls within one base. Ends trimmed: V by 6 bases, J by 6 bases; bases unmatched to a gene: 8. The CDR3 runs 15 amino acids, cysteine and phenylalanine included. Only the CDR3 part of the read is kept: 45 bases, read in frame from the first base. The germline V gene sets CDR1 to WSHSY and CDR2 to SAAADI. The library was built by means of the immunoSEQ multiplex PCR assay. The multiplex PCR relied on a mix of 60 forward primers for TCR Vbeta segments and 13 reverse primers for TCR Jbeta segments. The CDR3 region of rearranged TCR beta genes was amplified from genomic DNA with a multiplex PCR assay. On the Illumina HiSeq System, the amplified TCR beta libraries were sequenced as 87-base-pair reads. Under the source paper's analysis protocol: A later analysis tallied 75 million to 95 million unique TCR beta chains across the 600 to 700 repertoires, and about 10 million of those chains were shared by two or more donors. Raw reads were error-corrected and collapsed into unique sequences by a nearest-neighbor algorithm in which closely related sequences were merged to remove PCR and sequencing errors. To assign V, D and J gene segments, CDR3 sequences were aligned to IMGT reference sequences. For a sequence to be retained, a match of at least six nucleotides was required to both a V gene segment and a J gene segment. Rearrangements were classified as productive when the CDR3 lacked stop codons and remained in frame with V and J, and all other rearrangements were classified as non-productive. Following IMGT convention, CDR3 was defined as the stretch from the second conserved V-encoded cysteine up to the conserved J-encoded phenylalanine. In an earlier analysis of approximately 500 of the donors, sequences lacking an unambiguous match to a single V gene segment were excluded. An earlier analysis of 587 of the donors classified V segments as functional when productive rearrangements were above 56.7% and as segregating when the standard deviation between donors was above 5%. To diagnose cytomegalovirus status from the catalog of TCR beta chain sequences, a statistical classification framework was built. In a later analysis, TCR nucleotide sequences were compared against IMGT/GENE-DB human TR gene sequences so that V and J genes could be assigned. In a later analysis, CDR3 sequences and most-parsimonious VDJ recombination scenarios were assigned using the TCRdist pipeline. In a later analysis, each TCR beta chain was defined by its CDR3 amino acid sequence together with its V-gene family, and reads lacking a unique V-gene family were excluded. A later analysis removed 592 highly shared, low-generation-probability nucleotide sequences to deal with suspected cross-contamination and a sequencing artifact. For each public chain, a later analysis derived a clonal expansion index from normalized ranks of inferred template counts within each repertoire. In a later analysis, generation probabilities were computed using a VDJ recombination model fitted to out-of-frame rearrangements, and the results were checked against IGoR. Hypergeometric tests were used in a later analysis to score TCR-TCR, TCR-HLA and TCR-CMV co-occurrence, with a repertoire-size bias correction applied to the TCR pairs. A later analysis estimated false discovery rates by permuting HLA or CMV assignments 20 times. In a later analysis, co-occurring TCRs were grouped using DBSCAN, with TCRdist sequence similarity added in when clustering inside HLA-allele-positive subsets. Co-occurrence clustering excluded repertoires with fewer than 30,000 or more than 120,000 public chains, plus five with anomalous nucleotide sharing. TCRdb holds this immuneACCESS table with in-frame rearrangements only. Some clones are missing; in checked studies, unresolved V genes explain under half, and the rest has no known cause. That table gives V, J and clone size, and the DNA gave D and trimming. The sample table records some 180,000 clones; 75% to 80% of these occur just once. The ten largest make up 2.5% to 3% of the sample.

This specimen comes from a study of cytomegalovirus exposure and HLA in healthy donors (TCRdb year 2017). For the study in its entirety: In an earlier analysis of some 610 of the donors, about 260 Gb of sequence data and approximately 100 million unique TCR beta sequences from about 190 million T cells were reported. An early release covering 500 to 750 HLA-typed donors comprised approximately 290 gigabases of sequencing data and roughly 86 million unique TCR sequences. The genetic ancestry cluster associated with self-reported Caucasian donors included roughly four fifths of the roughly 380 genotyped donors. The aim of the study was to test whether cataloging public T cell receptors could identify signatures of past pathogen exposure. The study profiled the T cell repertoires of about 720 subjects by immunosequencing and related them to cytomegalovirus serostatus. A separate validation cohort of roughly 120 different subjects was used in addition to the 666-subject first cohort. To predict cytomegalovirus infection status, the study brought together high-throughput TCR immunosequencing, statistical association of individual TCRs with disease status, and machine learning. To study patterns of TCR occurrence, a later analysis re-analyzed previously published TCR beta repertoires from 666 donors and added high-resolution HLA genotyping. The later analysis used no new phenotypic data to find candidate immune exposures, relying instead on TCR beta sequences and their occurrence across donors. In an earlier analysis of roughly 540 of the donors, high-throughput TCR beta sequencing was used to judge whether each TCR beta V gene segment behaved as functional or pseudogenic. Alongside the repertoire data, information on donor age, sex, ethnicity and CMV serostatus was compiled. A later genetic analysis took genome-wide SNP genotypes for about three fifths of the 666 donors and used that subset as a discovery cohort. All discovery cohort repertoires had been generated on a single sequencing platform. Both class I and class II loci were covered by HLA typing, at four-digit resolution. The number of donors typed differed by locus, with about 629-630 for A, B, C, DRB1 and DQB1, 522 for DQA1, about 610 for DPA1, and some 470 for DPB1. A handful of DR-DQ haplotypes were handled as single units for association and clustering because linkage in the cohort was strong. Among 398 genotyped donors of the cohort, an average of approximately 220,000 unique TCR beta nucleotide sequences was sequenced per donor, of which 15% to 20% were non-productive.

The cohort was made up of several hundred healthy bone marrow donors. At the time of sampling, every cohort member was nominally healthy, though immune exposures that went unrecorded were likely present. The donor tested CMV seronegative, placing the donor among the roughly 400 seronegative members of the cohort. Every donor gave a peripheral blood sample, and the peripheral blood mononuclear cells from that sample were used for TCR beta sequencing. Genomic DNA extraction from the blood cell samples was performed with the Qiagen DNeasy Blood Extraction Kit. Beyond this particular receptor, the publication reports: A later analysis found that most CMV-associated TCR beta chains appeared HLA-restricted, with HLA associations seemingly driven largely by CMV exposure. V-gene and J-gene trimming of TCR beta chains was associated with a missense DCLRE1C variant in a later genetic analysis, and the association was replicated in an independent cohort. A cluster of highly shared sequence variants was judged likely to represent a technical artifact of the sequencing pipeline. HLA typing was unavailable for some donors at each locus, so association tests used only the typed subset. In vitro tests confirmed that a few of the cytomegalovirus-associated TCR beta chains recognize cytomegalovirus antigens. CMV serostatus was the only immune exposure information available for the cohort. The authors suggested that the approach could potentially be generalized to other disease states and immunological phenotypes. In a later analysis, TCR association rates were found to vary across HLA loci, with the most associated TCRs seen for DRB1 alleles and the fewest for HLA-C alleles. Approximately 18 rarely observed V segments, including chromosome 9 orphons, were excluded from the earlier analysis of several hundred of the donors because counts were too low. In a later analysis, several top co-occurrence clusters were reported to appear linked to parvovirus B19, influenza, CMV and Epstein-Barr virus. In an earlier analysis of a few hundred of the donors, most TCR beta V segments were observed in productive rearrangements about 87% or about 30% of the time, broadly matching IMGT annotations. According to a later genetic analysis, donors in an Asian-associated ancestry cluster had fewer N-insertions in productive TCRs than the approximately 650-donor mean. In a later analysis, HLA-associated TCR beta chains showed more clonal expansion and lower generation probabilities than non-associated chains that were equally common. When HLA alleles, especially DR and DQ, strongly co-occurred, TCR associations were difficult to assign to individual alleles. Only TCR beta chains were sequenced in this cohort, and the absence of alpha or paired-chain data limited detectable features. Specific HLA alleles were associated with 16,951 TCR beta sequences at a false discovery rate of 0.05 in a later analysis. Cytomegalovirus status was reported to be diagnosed by the classifier with high specificity and sensitivity in both the original and validation cohorts. While some public TCRs were present in many individuals, most TCR sequences turned up only very rarely across donors. Sequencing depth was assumed to be roughly uniform across donors in the presence/absence analyses, though that assumption may not hold. Linkage disequilibrium might explain the correlated functional status among segregating V segments, but an unknown experimental factor could not be excluded. A further reported finding was that TCR beta sequences accurately predicted the HLA-A and HLA-B alleles for most subjects in the first cohort. The study listed over 150 TCR beta chains as associated with cytomegalovirus. Some IMGT-functional V segments, including TRBV6-2 and TRBV6-3, could not be told apart with the 87-base-pair reads, so those segments were excluded.

The chain is made from TRBV10-2 and TRBJ2-2, with 9 middle bases fitting TRBD1. Sequencing was performed on PBMCs. The sequence came from a female donor in good health and CMV-seronegative. CDR3 reads: CASRTEGTGPGELFF. At the DNA level, the sequence is TGCGCCAGCAGGACCGAAGGGACAGGGCCCGGGGAGCTGTTTTTT.